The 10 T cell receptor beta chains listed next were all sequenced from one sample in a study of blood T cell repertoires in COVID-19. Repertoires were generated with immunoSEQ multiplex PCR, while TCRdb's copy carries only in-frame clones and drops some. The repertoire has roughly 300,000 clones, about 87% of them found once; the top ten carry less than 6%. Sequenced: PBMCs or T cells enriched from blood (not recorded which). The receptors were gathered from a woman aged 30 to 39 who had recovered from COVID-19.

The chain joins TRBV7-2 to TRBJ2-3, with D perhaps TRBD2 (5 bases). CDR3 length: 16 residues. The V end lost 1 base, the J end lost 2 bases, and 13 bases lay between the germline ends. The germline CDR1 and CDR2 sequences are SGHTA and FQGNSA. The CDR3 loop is CASSLVLASYTDTQYF. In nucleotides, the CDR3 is TGTGCCAGCAGCTTAGTTCTAGCCAGCTACACAGATACGCAGTATTTT.

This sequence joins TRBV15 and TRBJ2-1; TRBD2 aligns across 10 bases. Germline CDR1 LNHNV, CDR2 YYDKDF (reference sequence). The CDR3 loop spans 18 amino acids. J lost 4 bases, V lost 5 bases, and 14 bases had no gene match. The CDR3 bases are TGTGCCACCAGCTTCGACGTCGGACTAGCGGACTTATACAATGAGCAGTTCTTC. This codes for CATSFDVGLADLYNEQFF.

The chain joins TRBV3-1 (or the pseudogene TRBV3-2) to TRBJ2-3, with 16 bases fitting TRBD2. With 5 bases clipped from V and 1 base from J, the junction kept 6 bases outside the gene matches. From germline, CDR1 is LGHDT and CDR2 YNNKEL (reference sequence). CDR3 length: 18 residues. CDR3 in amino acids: CASSLGLAGGLGTDTQYF. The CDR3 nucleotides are TGTGCCAGCAGCTTGGGACTAGCGGGGGGGCTAGGCACAGATACGCAGTATTTT.

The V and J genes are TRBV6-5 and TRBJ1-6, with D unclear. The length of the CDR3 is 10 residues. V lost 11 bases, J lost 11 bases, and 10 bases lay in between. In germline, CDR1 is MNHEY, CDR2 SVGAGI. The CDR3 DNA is TGTGCCTTGGGAGCGACACCCCTCCACTTT. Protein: CALGATPLHF.

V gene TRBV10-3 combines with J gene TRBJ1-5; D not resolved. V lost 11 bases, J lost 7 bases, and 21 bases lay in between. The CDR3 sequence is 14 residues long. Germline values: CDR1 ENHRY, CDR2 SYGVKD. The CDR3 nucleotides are TGTGCCTCCGGGAATCGAGAGGGTAACCAGCCCCAGCATTTT. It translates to CASGNREGNQPQHF.

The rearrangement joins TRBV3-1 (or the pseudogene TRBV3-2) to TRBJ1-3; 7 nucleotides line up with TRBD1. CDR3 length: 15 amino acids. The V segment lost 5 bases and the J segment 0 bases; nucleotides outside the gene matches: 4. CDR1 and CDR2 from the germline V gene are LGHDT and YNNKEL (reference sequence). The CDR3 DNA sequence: TGTGCCAGCAGCTTTGGACAGGACTCTGGAAACACCATATATTTT. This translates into CASSFGQDSGNTIYF.

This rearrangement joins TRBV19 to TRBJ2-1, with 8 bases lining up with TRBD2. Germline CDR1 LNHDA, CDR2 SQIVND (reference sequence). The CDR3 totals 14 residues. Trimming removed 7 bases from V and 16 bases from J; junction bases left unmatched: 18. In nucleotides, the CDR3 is TGTGCCAGTAACGGGGTCGAAGCGGGGGCCCTCCTATTCTTC. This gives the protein CASNGVEAGALLFF.

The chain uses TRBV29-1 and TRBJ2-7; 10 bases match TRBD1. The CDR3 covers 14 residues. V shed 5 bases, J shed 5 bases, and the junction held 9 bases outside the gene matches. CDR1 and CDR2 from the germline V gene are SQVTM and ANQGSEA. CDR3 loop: CSVRSDRGIDEQYF. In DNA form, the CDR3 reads TGCAGCGTTCGTTCGGACAGGGGGATCGACGAGCAGTACTTC.

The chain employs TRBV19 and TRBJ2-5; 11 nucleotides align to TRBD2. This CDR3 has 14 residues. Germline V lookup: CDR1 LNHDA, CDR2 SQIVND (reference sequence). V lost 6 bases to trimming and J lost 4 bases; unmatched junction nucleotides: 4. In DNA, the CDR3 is TGTGCCAGTAGCCCTACTAGCGGGGGAGAGACCCAGTACTTC. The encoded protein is CASSPTSGGETQYF.

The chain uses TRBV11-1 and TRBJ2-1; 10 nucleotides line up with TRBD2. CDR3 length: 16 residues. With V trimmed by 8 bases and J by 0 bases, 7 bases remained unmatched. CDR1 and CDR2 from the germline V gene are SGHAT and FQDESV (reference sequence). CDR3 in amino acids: CASASGGRSSYNEQFF. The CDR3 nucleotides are TGTGCCAGCGCTAGCGGGGGCCGGAGCTCCTACAATGAGCAGTTCTTC.